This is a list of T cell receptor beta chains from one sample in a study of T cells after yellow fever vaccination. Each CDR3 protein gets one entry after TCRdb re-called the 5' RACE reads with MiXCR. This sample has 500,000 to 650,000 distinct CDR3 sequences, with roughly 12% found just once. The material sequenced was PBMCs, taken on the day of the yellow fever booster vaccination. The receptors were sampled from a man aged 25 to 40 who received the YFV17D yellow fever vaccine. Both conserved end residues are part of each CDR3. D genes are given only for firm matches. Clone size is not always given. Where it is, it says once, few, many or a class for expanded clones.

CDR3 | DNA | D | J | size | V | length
CASSSTGVHTGELFF | TGTGCCAGCAGCTCGACAGGGGTGCACACCGGGGAGCTGTTTTTT | TRBD1 | TRBJ2-2 | . | TRBV4-2 | 15
CASFSTSSYEQYF | TGTGCCAGCTTTTCCACGAGCTCCTACGAGCAGTACTTC | . | TRBJ2-7 | few | TRBV7-9 | 13
CASSPSVKGGPYEQYF | TGTGCCAGCTCACCATCGGTGAAGGGAGGGCCCTACGAGCAGTACTTC | TRBD2 | TRBJ2-7 | . | TRBV18 | 16
CACSFRGGSWNNEQFF | TGTGCCTGCAGTTTTAGGGGAGGGAGTTGGAACAATGAGCAGTTCTTC | TRBD2 | TRBJ2-1 | . | TRBV27 | 16
CASSLGYDKGYF | TGTGCCAGCAGCTTAGGATACGACAAGGGATACTTC | . | TRBJ2-7 | many | TRBV7-6 | 12
CASSRQDISGNTIYF | TGTGCCAGCAGCCGACAGGACATCTCTGGAAACACCATATATTTT | . | TRBJ1-3 | . | TRBV7-2 | 15
CASSPQSGNTIYF | TGTGCCAGCTCACCACAGTCGGGAAACACCATATATTTT | . | TRBJ1-3 | few | TRBV18 | 13
CSADTSGRFDEQYF | TGCAGTGCAGATACTAGCGGGAGGTTCGACGAGCAGTACTTC | TRBD2 | TRBJ2-7 | few | TRBV20-1 | 14
CSVEGEIGQPQHF | TGCAGCGTTGAAGGGGAGATAGGGCAGCCCCAGCATTTT | . | TRBJ1-5 | few | TRBV29-1 | 13
CSALSGSNTDTQYF | TGCAGTGCTCTATCGGGCTCGAACACAGATACGCAGTATTTT | . | TRBJ2-3 | few | TRBV20-1 | 14
CASSWWDGEAFF | TGTGCCAGCAGCTGGTGGGACGGTGAAGCTTTCTTT | . | TRBJ1-1 | . | TRBV11-2 | 12
CASSLRGDLYEQYF | TGTGCCAGCAGCTTACGCGGGGATCTTTACGAGCAGTACTTC | . | TRBJ2-7 | many | TRBV7-2 | 14
CASSQGQGAANEKLFF | TGCGCCAGCAGCCAGGGACAGGGGGCGGCTAATGAAAAACTGTTTTTT | TRBD1 | TRBJ1-4 | . | TRBV5-1 | 16
CSASAAGITDTQYF | TGCAGTGCTAGTGCAGCGGGAATCACAGATACGCAGTATTTT | TRBD2 | TRBJ2-3 | . | TRBV20-1 | 14
CSARETGTYEQYF | TGCAGTGCTAGAGAGACAGGGACCTACGAGCAGTACTTC | TRBD1 | TRBJ2-7 | few | TRBV20-1 | 13